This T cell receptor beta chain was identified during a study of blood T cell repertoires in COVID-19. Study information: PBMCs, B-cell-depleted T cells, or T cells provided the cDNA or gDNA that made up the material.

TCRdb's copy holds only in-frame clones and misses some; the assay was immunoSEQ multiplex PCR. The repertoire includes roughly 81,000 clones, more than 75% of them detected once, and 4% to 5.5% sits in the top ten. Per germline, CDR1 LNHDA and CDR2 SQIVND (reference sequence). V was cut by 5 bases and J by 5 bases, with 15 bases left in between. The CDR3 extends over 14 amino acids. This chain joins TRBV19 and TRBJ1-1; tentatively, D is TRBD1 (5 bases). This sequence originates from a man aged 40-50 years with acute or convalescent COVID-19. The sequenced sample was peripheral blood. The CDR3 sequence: CASSDFGGDTEAFF. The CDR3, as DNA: TGTGCCAGTAGTGATTTCGGGGGAGATACTGAAGCTTTCTTT.